These 23 T cell receptor beta chains were all obtained from the same sample, sequenced in a study of cytomegalovirus exposure and HLA in healthy donors. The PCR made use of 60 Vbeta and 13 Jbeta primers. The method was immunoSEQ multiplex PCR; TCRdb's version includes in-frame clones alone and lacks a portion of them. The sample holds about 190,000 clones, approximately 79% seen once. Material for sequencing was PBMCs. The receptors were sampled from a middle-aged man in good health and CMV-seropositive.

The chain combines TRBV5-1 with TRBJ2-7; D perhaps matches TRBD1 (6 bases). With 3 bases removed from V and 3 bases from J, the gap between germline ends came to 13 bases. CDR1 and CDR2 (germline): SGHRS, YFSETQ. CDR3 length equals 14 residues. CDR3 in amino acids: CASSSRTDHYEQYF. DNA of the CDR3: TGCGCCAGCAGCTCCCGGACAGACCACTACGAGCAGTACTTC. Drawing the rest from reference TRBV5-1 and TRBJ2-7, the complete variable domain is KAGVTQTPRYLIKTRGQQVTLSCSPISGHRSVSWYQQTPGQGLQFLFEYFSETQRNKGNFPGRFSGRQFSNSRSEMNVSTLELGDSALYLCASSSRTDHYEQYFGPGTRLTVT.

The chain recombines TRBV11-3 with TRBJ2-1, with a possible D match to TRBD1 (5 bases). This CDR3 is 15 amino acids long. The V end was cut by 2 bases, the J end by 8 bases, with 16 bases between. Germline CDR1 reads SGHNT; CDR2 reads YENEEA. The chain's CDR3 is CASSLIRSGIDEQFF. The CDR3 nucleotides are TGTGCCAGCAGCTTAATAAGGTCAGGGATCGATGAGCAGTTCTTC. Full variable domain (rest looked up from reference TRBV11-3 and TRBJ2-1): EAGVVQSPRYKIIEKKQPVAFWCNPISGHNTLYWYLQNLGQGPELLIRYENEEAVDDSQLPKDRFSAERLKGVDSTLKIQPAELGDSAVYLCASSLIRSGIDEQFFGPGTRLTVL.

This sequence joins TRBV30 and TRBJ2-7; 8 bases fit TRBD1. The germline V gene encodes CDR1 GTSNPN and CDR2 SVGIG (reference sequence). The CDR3 is 15 amino acids. V shed 5 bases, J shed 2 bases, and the junction held 11 bases outside the gene matches. DNA for the CDR3: TGTGCCTGGGGACAGGGAAACCAAAGGACCTACGAGCAGTACTTC. Translated, it gives CAWGQGNQRTYEQYF.

The chain recombines TRBV6-6 with TRBJ2-2; D may be TRBD1 (6 bases). The CDR3 covers 16 residues. V was trimmed by 2 bases and J by 5 bases, leaving 15 bases between them. Germline V gives CDR1 MNHNY, CDR2 SVGAGI (reference sequence). In nucleotides, the CDR3 is TGTGCCAGCAGTTACGGGTGGCAGGGACATACCGGGGAGCTGTTTTTT. It translates to CASSYGWQGHTGELFF.

This chain joins TRBV4-3 and TRBJ2-5, with 7 bases aligning to TRBD2. The CDR3 length is 13 residues. The germline V gene encodes CDR1 LGHNA and CDR2 YSLEER. V trimming: 3 bases; J trimming: 5 bases; junction bases outside the gene matches: 3. CDR3 loop: CASSQGGLETQYF. Written as DNA, the CDR3 is TGCGCCAGCAGCCAGGGGGGGTTGGAGACCCAGTACTTC.

In this sample, this clone turned up once. The chain has TRBV18 and TRBJ2-7; 8 positions match TRBD2. The ends lost 6 bases at V and 6 bases at J; junction bases unmatched: 10. CDR3 length equals 14 residues. Germline V lookup: CDR1 KGHSH, CDR2 LQKENI. Here the CDR3 reads CASSSAGGGGEQYF. CDR3 sequence (DNA): TGTGCCAGCTCGTCTGCCGGGGGGGGAGGCGAGCAGTACTTC.

CDR3 DNA sequence: TGTGCCAGTAGTATCCGGACTAGCGGGGGTTCCACCTACAATGAGCAGTTCTTC. Translation gives CASSIRTSGGSTYNEQFF. V is TRBV19 and J is TRBJ2-1; TRBD2 matches 13 bases. The germline V gene encodes CDR1 LNHDA and CDR2 SQIVND (reference sequence). Trimming took 3 bases from V and 2 from J; bases not matched to a gene: 7. This CDR3 spans 18 amino acids.

This sequence joins TRBV4-2 and TRBJ2-1; 8 bases align to TRBD2. This CDR3 comprises 16 residues. V lost 1 base to trimming and J lost 3 bases; unmatched junction nucleotides: 5. CDR1 and CDR2 from the germline V gene are LGHNA and YNFKEQ. CDR3 region: CASSQAPAGGYNEQFF. The CDR3 coding sequence is TGTGCCAGCAGCCAAGCACCCGCGGGGGGCTACAATGAGCAGTTCTTC.

The rearrangement joins TRBV19 to TRBJ1-5; 9 positions match TRBD1. The V segment lost 0 bases and the J segment 0 bases; nucleotides outside the gene matches: 12. Germline-derived CDR1 and CDR2 are LNHDA and SQIVND (reference sequence). The CDR3 runs to 20 residues. The CDR3 spells CASSIEDRGTRVYSNQPQHF. CDR3 sequence (DNA): TGTGCCAGTAGTATAGAAGACAGGGGGACGCGTGTTTATAGCAATCAGCCCCAGCATTTT.

Only a few counts were recorded for this clone. The rearrangement uses TRBV5-4 and TRBJ2-7; D uncertain. Per the germline V gene, CDR1 is SGHNT and CDR2 is YYREEE (reference sequence). CDR3 length: 13 amino acids. Trimming cost V 4 bases and J 3 bases, with 11 bases left between them. CDR3 region: CASSLPASYEQYF. Written as DNA, the CDR3 is TGTGCCAGCAGCCTCCCGGCTAGCTACGAGCAGTACTTC.

The chain joins TRBV2 to TRBJ2-2; 10 nucleotides agree with TRBD1. This CDR3 spans 15 amino acids. Losses at the gene ends were 3 bases for V and 4 bases for J; bases not matched to a gene: 2. Germline CDR1 is SNHLY and CDR2 is FYNNEI. The CDR3 protein is CASSEDRGVTGELFF. The CDR3 bases are TGTGCCAGCAGTGAGGACAGGGGGGTCACCGGGGAGCTGTTTTTT.

The rearrangement links TRBV5-1 to TRBJ2-7; 12 bases match TRBD2. V lost 4 bases to trimming and J lost 2 bases; unmatched junction nucleotides: 4. Germline V gene data show CDR1 as SGHRS and CDR2 as YFSETQ. This CDR3 is 15 amino acids long. The CDR3 region is CASSDRTSGAYEQYF. CDR3 nucleotides: TGCGCCAGCAGCGATCGGACTAGCGGGGCCTACGAGCAGTACTTC. The full variable domain, completed using reference TRBV5-1 and TRBJ2-7, is KAGVTQTPRYLIKTRGQQVTLSCSPISGHRSVSWYQQTPGQGLQFLFEYFSETQRNKGNFPGRFSGRQFSNSRSEMNVSTLELGDSALYLCASSDRTSGAYEQYFGPGTRLTVT.

This chain joins TRBV11-1 and TRBJ1-4; no firm D call. The CDR3 loop spans 15 amino acids. Trimming left V 5 bases short and J 10 bases short, with 20 bases between. Germline CDR1 reads SGHAT; CDR2 reads FQDESV (reference sequence). In DNA form, the CDR3 reads TGTGCCAGCAGCCAGCCGGGGAAAGCACGAAGAAAACTGTTTTTT. Translating it yields CASSQPGKARRKLFF.

The chain couples TRBV27 to TRBJ1-4; 7 nucleotides match TRBD1. The CDR3 contains 15 residues. Germline assignment: CDR1 MNHEY and CDR2 SMNVEV (reference sequence). Trimming cost V 6 bases and J 2 bases; bases outside gene matches: 6. CDR3 protein: CASRITGATNEKLFF. The DNA for the CDR3 is TGTGCCAGCAGGATCACAGGGGCCACTAATGAAAAACTGTTTTTT.

The V and J genes are TRBV27 and TRBJ1-1; D gene ambiguous. Trimming stripped 4 bases from V and 0 bases from J, with 9 bases between. The CDR3 length is 14 residues. CDR1 MNHEY and CDR2 SMNVEV come from the germline V gene (reference sequence). The CDR3 sequence: CASSYYGMNTEAFF. The CDR3 DNA reads TGTGCCAGCAGTTACTACGGAATGAACACTGAAGCTTTCTTT.

The chain couples TRBV6-6 to TRBJ1-2, with D hard to call. CDR1 is MNHNY, CDR2 SVGAGI, per germline (reference sequence). This CDR3 has 14 residues. Trimming stripped 2 bases from V and 9 bases from J, with 16 bases between. The CDR3 DNA sequence: TGTGCCAGCAGTTACATCGGTAATGCGTTAAGCTACACCTTC. Translated: CASSYIGNALSYTF.

The rearrangement joins TRBV7-8 to TRBJ1-5; 8 bases map to TRBD1. The CDR3 totals 14 residues. After removal of 5 bases from V and 5 bases from J, the junction contained 5 bases not matched to a gene. The germline V gene has CDR1 SGHVS and CDR2 FQNEAQ. The CDR3 DNA reads as TGTGCCAGCAGCAAAGCAGGGGGCTATCAGCCCCAGCATTTT. Protein: CASSKAGGYQPQHF. Together with reference TRBV7-8 and TRBJ1-5, the CDR3 gives the full variable domain: GAGVSQSPRYKVAKRGQDVALRCDPISGHVSLFWYQQALGQGPEFLTYFQNEAQLDKSGLPSDRFFAERPEGSVSTLKIQRTQQEDSAVYLCASSKAGGYQPQHFGDGTRLSIL.

The chain couples TRBV4-2 to TRBJ2-5; TRBD1 might be the D (5 bases). The CDR3 is 15 amino acids. Trimming left V 0 bases short and J 9 bases short, with 17 bases between. Per the germline V gene, CDR1 is LGHNA and CDR2 is YNFKEQ. The CDR3 DNA sequence: TGTGCCAGCAGCCAAGATAATCCGGCGCTGGGGCCCCAGTACTTC. Residues: CASSQDNPALGPQYF.

The chain couples TRBV18 to TRBJ1-1; D is ambiguous. V was clipped by 3 bases and J by 3 bases, with 11 bases between them. The CDR3 spans 14 residues. Germline values: CDR1 KGHSH, CDR2 LQKENI. The CDR3 bases are TGTGCCAGCTCACCGTGGCAGGACTACACTGAAGCTTTCTTT. Encoded protein: CASSPWQDYTEAFF.

The chain employs TRBV19 and TRBJ2-7, with 7 nucleotides matching TRBD1. Germline V gene lookup returns CDR1 LNHDA and CDR2 SQIVND (reference sequence). This CDR3 is built from 14 residues. V lost 4 bases to trimming and J lost 2 bases; unmatched junction nucleotides: 5. The CDR3: CASSRQGPPYEQYF. The CDR3 nucleotides are TGTGCCAGTAGTAGACAGGGTCCCCCCTACGAGCAGTACTTC.

The genes are TRBV5-6 and TRBJ1-2; D is perhaps TRBD1 (6 bases). CDR1 and CDR2 (germline): SGHDT, YYEEEE. The CDR3 runs to 16 residues. V gave up 1 base and J gave up 5 bases, with 18 bases separating them. In nucleotides, the CDR3 is TGTGCCAGCAGCTTGCGGGCCCAGGGGAGAGGGTATGGCTACACCTTC. Amino acid sequence: CASSLRAQGRGYGYTF.

V usage is TRBV29-1 and J usage is TRBJ1-1; tentative D call: TRBD1 (6 bases). V was cut by 6 bases and J by 1 base, with 6 bases left in between. CDR1 and CDR2 (germline): SQVTM, ANQGSEA. This CDR3 is built from 11 residues. This CDR3 reads CSVRGNTEAFF. The CDR3 DNA reads as TGCAGCGTCAGGGGGAACACTGAAGCTTTCTTT.

The table lists this clone with a few counts. The chain combines TRBV7-9 with TRBJ2-1; unclear D gene. The V end lost 2 bases, the J end lost 3 bases, and 14 bases lay between the germline ends. Germline-derived CDR1 and CDR2 are SEHNR and FQNEAQ (reference sequence). There are 16 residues in the CDR3. CDR3 amino acids: CASSLILQRDYNEQFF. DNA for the CDR3: TGTGCCAGCAGCTTAATTCTGCAGCGAGACTACAATGAGCAGTTCTTC.